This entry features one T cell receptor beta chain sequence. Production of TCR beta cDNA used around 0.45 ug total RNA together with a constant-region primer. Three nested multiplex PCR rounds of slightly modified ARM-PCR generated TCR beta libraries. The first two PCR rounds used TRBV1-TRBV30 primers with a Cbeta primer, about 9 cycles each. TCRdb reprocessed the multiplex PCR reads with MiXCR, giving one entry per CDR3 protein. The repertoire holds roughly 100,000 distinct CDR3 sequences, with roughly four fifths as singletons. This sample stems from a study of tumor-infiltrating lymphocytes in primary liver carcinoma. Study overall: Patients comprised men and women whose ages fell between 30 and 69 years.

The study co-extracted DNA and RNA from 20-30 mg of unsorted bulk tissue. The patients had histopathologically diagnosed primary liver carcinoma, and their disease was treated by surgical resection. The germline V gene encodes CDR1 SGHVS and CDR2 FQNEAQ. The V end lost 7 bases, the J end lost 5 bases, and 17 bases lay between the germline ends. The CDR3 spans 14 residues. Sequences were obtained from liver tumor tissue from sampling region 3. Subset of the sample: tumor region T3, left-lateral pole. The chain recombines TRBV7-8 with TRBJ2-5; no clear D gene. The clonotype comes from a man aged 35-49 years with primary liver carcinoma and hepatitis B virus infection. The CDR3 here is CASNIYPLGETQYF. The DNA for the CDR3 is TGTGCCAGCAACATATACCCCTTAGGCGAGACCCAGTACTTC.